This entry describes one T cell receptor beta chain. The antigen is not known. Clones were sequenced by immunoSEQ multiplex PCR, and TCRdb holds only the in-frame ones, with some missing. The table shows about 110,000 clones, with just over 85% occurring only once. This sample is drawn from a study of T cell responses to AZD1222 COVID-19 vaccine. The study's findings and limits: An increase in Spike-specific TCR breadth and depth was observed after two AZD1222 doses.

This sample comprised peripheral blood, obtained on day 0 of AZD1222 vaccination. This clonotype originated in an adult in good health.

CDR3 DNA sequence: TGCGCCAGCAGCTTGGGGTTCTGGGCTAGCGGGAATGAGCAGTTCTTC. Its translation: CASSLGFWASGNEQFF. J is TRBJ2-1 and V is TRBV5-1; 8 bases are shared with TRBD2. The CDR3 totals 16 residues. From germline, CDR1 is SGHRS and CDR2 YFSETQ. The J segment lost 7 bases and the V segment lost 0 bases, leaving 9 bases of the junction unmatched.